What follows describes a single TCR beta chain. These data are taken from a study of shared clonotypes between healthy human individuals. The study separated CD4+ cells into CD45RA+ naive and CD45RA-negative memory subsets. TCRdb's copy holds only in-frame clones and misses some; the assay was immunoSEQ multiplex PCR. This table holds a few million clones, 85% to 95% found once. The sequenced material came from naive CD4+ T cells from PBMCs. Documented subset: CD45RA+ positively selected. The source of this sequence is a young man in good health. Some clones in this sample may be carry-over from other donors' samples.

The CDR3: CASSQVLADYSYNEQFF. CDR3 DNA: TGTGCCAGCAGCCAAGTCCTCGCGGACTACTCCTACAATGAGCAGTTCTTC. The genes are TRBV4-2 and TRBJ2-1, with D possibly TRBD2 on 6 matching bases. The CDR3 extends over 17 amino acids. Per germline, CDR1 LGHNA and CDR2 YNFKEQ. Between the trimmed V and J ends, which lost 1 base and 0 bases, there was a span of 13 bases.